These 4 T cell receptor beta chains were all obtained from the same sample, sequenced in a study of T cell repertoires in cytomegalovirus infection. A single record per CDR3 protein comes from TCRdb applying MiXCR to the reads. The sample yields about 570,000 distinct CDR3 sequences, 35% to 50% seen once. These receptors' antigens are unknown. Specimen: cultured PBMCs, collected from culture after CMV antigen stimulation. These receptors were collected from a human donor in good health (CMV status not recorded). Some clones in this sample may be carry-over from other donors' samples.

The chain carries TRBV7-6 and TRBJ1-1, with 7 bases matching TRBD1. J lost 4 bases, V lost 5 bases, and 7 bases had no gene match. Germline V gene lookup returns CDR1 SGHVS and CDR2 FNYEAQ. The length of the CDR3 is 14 residues. The CDR3 loop is CASSPDRAGTEAFF. The CDR3 DNA reads as TGTGCCAGCAGCCCCGACAGGGCGGGCACTGAAGCTTTCTTT.

The sample holds many counts of this clonotype. The V and J genes are TRBV20-1 and TRBJ2-1, with 10 nucleotides matching TRBD2. CDR1 DFQATT and CDR2 SNEGSKA come from the germline V gene (reference sequence). The V gene end was trimmed by 1 base and the J gene end by 0 bases; junction bases not matched to a gene: 21. This CDR3 spans 22 amino acids. CDR3 DNA: TGCAGTGCTAGAGTTGAGTTCGGGACTAGCGCTTCAAAAGGGGGCTCCTACAATGAGCAGTTCTTC. Translating it yields CSARVEFGTSASKGGSYNEQFF.

This clonotype was seen only a few times. The chain recombines TRBV7-8 with TRBJ1-2, with D hard to call. The CDR3 consists of 15 residues. Germline V gene sequence: CDR1 SGHVS, CDR2 FQNEAQ. Trimming removed 5 bases at V and 0 bases at J, with 13 bases between. CDR3 in amino acids: CASSPSPTANYGYTF. As DNA, the CDR3 is TGTGCCAGCAGCCCATCCCCTACTGCTAACTATGGCTACACCTTC.

This clonotype has more than one count but fewer than ten. This chain uses TRBV2 with TRBJ1-4; D is unclear. The CDR3 has 15 residues. Germline values: CDR1 SNHLY, CDR2 FYNNEI. The V and J ends lost 4 bases and 3 bases respectively, with 12 bases between them. Here the CDR3 reads CASSGTPQANEKLFF. The CDR3 bases are TGTGCCAGCAGTGGGACCCCCCAAGCTAATGAAAAACTGTTTTTT.